This T cell receptor beta chain originates from a study of T cell responses to AZD1222 COVID-19 vaccine. The study's findings and limits: It was only after the peak T cell response that any repertoires were sampled. CD4 TCRs linked to vaccination spanned spike, dominating at 160-218 and 743-854. Unmutated regions of variants are reportedly targeted by nearly half of spike-specific TCRs.

About this clone itself: Antigen unknown.

Clones were read by immunoSEQ multiplex PCR, and TCRdb kept only the in-frame ones, dropping some. Among under 200,000 clones listed, approximately 90% were seen once. V lost 6 bases and J lost 5; bases outside the gene matches: 8. The V gene's germline CDR1 is SQVTM and CDR2 ANQGSEA. This CDR3 comprises 13 residues. Second-dose schedules of about 4 or about 12 weeks were combined. Source: peripheral blood, taken 28 days after the second AZD1222 dose. This clonotype originated in an adult who received the AZD1222 COVID-19 vaccine. This chain links TRBV29-1 with TRBJ2-5; 8 bases line up with TRBD1. The CDR3 region is CSVSQGAPETQYF. In DNA, the CDR3 is TGCAGCGTCAGTCAGGGGGCACCTGAGACCCAGTACTTC.